These T cell receptor beta chains were read from a single sample in a study of shared clonotypes between healthy human individuals. TCRdb's copy holds only in-frame clones and misses some; the assay was immunoSEQ multiplex PCR. The profile shows 2.3 million or so clones, approximately 93% of them singletons. Sequencing was carried out using naive CD4+ T cells from PBMCs. The receptor source for this set is a young man in good health. Some clones in this sample may be carry-over from other donors' samples. CDR3s include the opening cysteine and the closing phenylalanine or tryptophan. Clone size is not always given. Where it is, it says once, few, many or a class for expanded clones.

cdr3_length	clone_size	j_call	v_call	cdr3_aa
13	NA	TRBJ1-1	TRBV6-5	CASQMTGMPEAFF
17	NA	TRBJ1-4	TRBV2	CASSPGAGGFIGEKLFF
14	NA	TRBJ2-7	TRBV6-5	CASSRSGNSYEQYF
19	NA	TRBJ1-2	TRBV7-6	CASSLGSGGLSSANYGYTF
15	NA	TRBJ2-7	TRBV5-5	CASSSSAGSSYEQYF
16	NA	TRBJ2-1	TRBV5-1	CASSLGPTGAYNEQFF
12	NA	TRBJ1-5	TRBV30	CAFRRGNQPQHF
17	NA	TRBJ1-3	TRBV28	CASSLPPTRFSGNTIYF
18	NA	TRBJ1-5	TRBV7-2	CASSLGSRADYSNQPQHF
16	NA	TRBJ2-3	TRBV6-6	CASSYSQREVTDTQYF
17	NA	TRBJ2-2	TRBV2	CASSSIVTGEIPGELFF
12	NA	TRBJ2-1	TRBV2	CASTYDGPGRFF
15	once	TRBJ2-2	TRBV30	CAWSKGQGFTGELFF
14	NA	TRBJ1-1	TRBV7-3	CASSLGGRNTEAFF
11	NA	TRBJ2-7	TRBV28	CATYTSYEQYF
15	NA	TRBJ1-5	TRBV5-1	CASSLGLREGQPQHF
16	NA	TRBJ2-2	TRBV9	CASSVGTSGSTGELFF
16	NA	TRBJ2-3	TRBV10-1	CASSESSGMNTDTQYF
16	NA	TRBJ1-4	TRBV6-5	CASSYRGGATNEKLFF
19	NA	TRBJ2-1	TRBV7-8	CASSPRSGTSRGSYNEQFF
13	NA	TRBJ1-5	TRBV15	CATSRELRDSGHF
15	NA	TRBJ1-2	TRBV7-2	CASSPTGQGESGYTF
16	NA	TRBJ1-1	TRBV28	CASSPSRQGLGTEAFF
14	NA	TRBJ2-5	TRBV5-1	CASTLGLTPETQYF
16	NA	TRBJ2-1	TRBV7-2	CASRYQGGRMKNEQFF
16	NA	TRBJ2-3	TRBV4-2	CASSQGGSGMTDTQYF
14	once	TRBJ2-2	TRBV5-1	CASSLLGDTGELFF
14	NA	TRBJ2-2	TRBV10-3	CATSPQGAAGELFF
13	NA	TRBJ2-7	TRBV7-9	CASSSDRTYEQYF
14	NA	TRBJ1-2	TRBV7-9	CASSLTTQNYGYTF
13	NA	TRBJ2-7	TRBV7-9	CASSLGRTSEQYF
15	NA	TRBJ1-5	TRBV6-1	CARVDREISNQPQHF
15	NA	TRBJ1-1	TRBV27	CASSLSPFMNTEAFF
12	NA	TRBJ1-2	TRBV19	CASTSRGLGYTF
16	NA	TRBJ1-2	TRBV11-2	CASSHRGQQTNYGYTF
12	NA	TRBJ2-1	TRBV30	CAWSRSYNEQFF
16	NA	TRBJ2-7	TRBV28	CASSSSTEAGSYEQYF
17	once	TRBJ2-6	TRBV10-3	CAITGQGTFSGANVLTF
18	NA	TRBJ2-6	TRBV27	CASSVTGARLSGANVLTF
14	NA	TRBJ2-7	TRBV5-4	CASSLSSHGDEQYF
14	NA	TRBJ1-5	TRBV2	CASSVGGGNQPQHF
14	NA	TRBJ2-3	TRBV7-9	CASSFGGRADTQYF
14	NA	TRBJ2-7	TRBV5-4	CASSLPTGNYEQYF
14	NA	TRBJ2-7	TRBV5-4	CASSTGTRVYEQYF
16	NA	TRBJ1-1	TRBV14	CASSQDFRQSGTEAFF
12	NA	TRBJ2-1	TRBV28	CASSLGGVEQFF
15	NA	TRBJ2-7	TRBV9	CASSVGGQGYYEQYF